The rows below give T cell receptor beta chains drawn from one sample of a study of T-cell memory formation after mild COVID-19. TCRdb fed the 5' RACE reads into MiXCR, producing one record per CDR3 protein. The sample holds approximately 300,000 distinct CDR3 sequences, roughly 15% seen once. The sequencing input was PBMCs or a T cell subset sorted from them (not recorded which). These receptors originate from a young man who had mild COVID-19 (a few samples of this study predate the infection). Cell type and time point are not known. Both conserved end residues are part of each CDR3. D genes are given only for firm matches. The size of a clone is reported for some rows only, either as once, few or many, or as a class for expanded clones.

abundance: .; len: 15; d_gene: TRBD2; j_gene: TRBJ2-7; v_gene: TRBV27; CDR3aa: CASSLNKLAGYEQYF; CDR3nt: TGTGCCAGCAGTTTAAATAAACTAGCGGGTTACGAGCAGTACTTC
abundance: few; len: 12; d_gene: .; j_gene: TRBJ1-3; v_gene: TRBV12-3/TRBV12-4; CDR3aa: CASSPGVNTIYF; CDR3nt: TGTGCCAGCAGCCCGGGGGTGAACACCATATATTTT
abundance: few; len: 12; d_gene: .; j_gene: TRBJ2-7; v_gene: TRBV20-1; CDR3aa: CSAARASYEQYF; CDR3nt: TGCAGTGCTGCGCGGGCGTCCTACGAGCAGTACTTC
abundance: many; len: 14; d_gene: TRBD2; j_gene: TRBJ2-5; v_gene: TRBV18; CDR3aa: CASSPGTTAGAQYF; CDR3nt: TGTGCCAGCTCACCCGGGACTACCGCGGGGGCCCAGTACTTC
abundance: few; len: 13; d_gene: .; j_gene: TRBJ1-4; v_gene: TRBV12-3/TRBV12-4; CDR3aa: CASSLASNEKLFF; CDR3nt: TGTGCCAGCAGTTTAGCCAGTAATGAAAAACTGTTTTTT
abundance: few; len: 15; d_gene: TRBD2; j_gene: TRBJ2-5; v_gene: TRBV6-1; CDR3aa: CASSNRLAGQETQYF; CDR3nt: TGTGCCAGCAGTAACCGACTAGCCGGGCAAGAGACCCAGTACTTC
abundance: .; len: 15; d_gene: .; j_gene: TRBJ1-2; v_gene: TRBV12-3/TRBV12-4; CDR3aa: CASSAFGRGTSGYTF; CDR3nt: TGTGCCAGCAGTGCATTCGGTAGGGGGACCAGTGGCTACACCTTC
abundance: .; len: 14; d_gene: .; j_gene: TRBJ2-1; v_gene: TRBV7-8; CDR3aa: CASSPSPGYNEQFF; CDR3nt: TGTGCCAGCAGCCCATCACCCGGTTACAATGAGCAGTTCTTC
abundance: .; len: 15; d_gene: TRBD1; j_gene: TRBJ1-6; v_gene: TRBV28; CDR3aa: CASSYMTGPNSPLHF; CDR3nt: TGTGCCAGCAGTTACATGACAGGGCCTAATTCACCCCTCCACTTT
abundance: .; len: 17; d_gene: TRBD1; j_gene: TRBJ1-3; v_gene: TRBV12-3/TRBV12-4; CDR3aa: CASRDPSGTGLGNTIYF; CDR3nt: TGTGCCAGCAGGGACCCTTCCGGGACAGGGTTAGGAAACACCATATATTTT
abundance: few; len: 15; d_gene: TRBD1; j_gene: TRBJ2-1; v_gene: TRBV12-3/TRBV12-4; CDR3aa: CASSPWDRGVNEQFF; CDR3nt: TGTGCCAGCAGTCCGTGGGACAGGGGTGTTAATGAGCAGTTCTTC
abundance: .; len: 14; d_gene: .; j_gene: TRBJ1-5; v_gene: TRBV4-1; CDR3aa: CASSSPRGNQPQHF; CDR3nt: TGCGCCAGCAGCTCCCCGAGGGGAAATCAGCCCCAGCATTTT
abundance: few; len: 10; d_gene: .; j_gene: TRBJ2-7; v_gene: TRBV20-1; CDR3aa: CSAKSYEQYF; CDR3nt: TGCAGTGCTAAATCCTACGAGCAGTACTTC
abundance: few; len: 15; d_gene: .; j_gene: TRBJ2-4; v_gene: TRBV6-1; CDR3aa: CASGGQGLAKNIQYF; CDR3nt: TGTGCCAGTGGTGGTCAGGGCTTGGCCAAAAACATTCAGTACTTC
abundance: .; len: 13; d_gene: .; j_gene: TRBJ1-2; v_gene: TRBV10-3; CDR3aa: CAISESKDYGYTF; CDR3nt: TGTGCCATCAGTGAGTCGAAGGACTATGGCTACACCTTC
abundance: many; len: 15; d_gene: .; j_gene: TRBJ2-2; v_gene: TRBV4-2; CDR3aa: CASSQASRNTGELFF; CDR3nt: TGTGCCAGCAGCCAAGCATCCCGAAACACCGGGGAGCTGTTTTTT
abundance: .; len: 17; d_gene: TRBD2; j_gene: TRBJ2-1; v_gene: TRBV9; CDR3aa: CASSVVAGLADYNEQFF; CDR3nt: TGTGCCAGCAGCGTAGTTGCAGGACTAGCGGATTACAATGAGCAGTTCTTC
abundance: .; len: 17; d_gene: TRBD2; j_gene: TRBJ2-2; v_gene: TRBV7-6; CDR3aa: CASSPPLAGAPPGELFF; CDR3nt: TGTGCCAGCAGCCCCCCACTAGCGGGGGCCCCGCCGGGGGAGCTGTTTTTT
abundance: many; len: 13; d_gene: TRBD1; j_gene: TRBJ2-5; v_gene: TRBV30; CDR3aa: CAWSGTGKETQYF; CDR3nt: TGTGCCTGGAGCGGGACAGGGAAAGAGACCCAGTACTTC
abundance: .; len: 13; d_gene: TRBD2; j_gene: TRBJ2-2; v_gene: TRBV9; CDR3aa: CASSDSGGGELFF; CDR3nt: TGTGCCAGCAGCGATTCGGGGGGCGGGGAGCTGTTTTTT
abundance: .; len: 14; d_gene: .; j_gene: TRBJ2-7; v_gene: TRBV15; CDR3aa: CATSSGYPDYEQYF; CDR3nt: TGTGCCACCAGCAGCGGATACCCGGACTACGAGCAGTACTTC
abundance: .; len: 16; d_gene: TRBD2; j_gene: TRBJ2-2; v_gene: TRBV7-2; CDR3aa: CASQAGVTYPPGELFF; CDR3nt: TGTGCCAGCCAGGCGGGGGTCACGTATCCACCCGGGGAGCTGTTTTTT
abundance: few; len: 13; d_gene: .; j_gene: TRBJ2-1; v_gene: TRBV7-9; CDR3aa: CASSRPPGHEQFF; CDR3nt: TGTGCCAGCAGCCGTCCCCCCGGCCATGAGCAGTTCTTC
abundance: many; len: 17; d_gene: TRBD2; j_gene: TRBJ2-2; v_gene: TRBV6-5; CDR3aa: CASSYSGAGGARGELFF; CDR3nt: TGTGCCAGCAGTTACTCGGGAGCGGGGGGCGCCCGAGGGGAGCTGTTTTTT
abundance: few; len: 13; d_gene: .; j_gene: TRBJ1-3; v_gene: TRBV4-3; CDR3aa: CASSQYVGNTIYF; CDR3nt: TGCGCCAGCAGCCAATACGTTGGAAACACCATATATTTT
abundance: .; len: 17; d_gene: .; j_gene: TRBJ2-1; v_gene: TRBV11-2; CDR3aa: CASSFGIAANSYNEQFF; CDR3nt: TGTGCCAGCAGCTTTGGGATAGCGGCCAACTCCTACAATGAGCAGTTCTTC
abundance: many; len: 14; d_gene: .; j_gene: TRBJ2-5; v_gene: TRBV5-6; CDR3aa: CASSSGPFQETQYF; CDR3nt: TGTGCCAGCAGCTCCGGACCCTTCCAAGAGACCCAGTACTTC
abundance: few; len: 14; d_gene: .; j_gene: TRBJ2-2; v_gene: TRBV12-3/TRBV12-4; CDR3aa: CASSPTGGTGELFF; CDR3nt: TGTGCCAGCAGTCCGACGGGTGGCACCGGGGAGCTGTTTTTT
abundance: few; len: 16; d_gene: .; j_gene: TRBJ1-2; v_gene: TRBV6-5; CDR3aa: CASSSMRGAINYGYTF; CDR3nt: TGTGCCAGCAGCAGTATGAGGGGGGCAATTAACTATGGCTACACCTTC
abundance: few; len: 15; d_gene: TRBD1; j_gene: TRBJ2-5; v_gene: TRBV6-1; CDR3aa: CASRPRDREGETQYF; CDR3nt: TGTGCCAGCAGACCCCGGGACAGGGAGGGAGAGACCCAGTACTTC
abundance: .; len: 21; d_gene: TRBD2; j_gene: TRBJ2-6; v_gene: TRBV6-6; CDR3aa: CASSYTRGPVAGISGANVLTF; CDR3nt: TGTGCCAGCAGTTACACCCGCGGTCCGGTAGCGGGTATCTCTGGGGCCAACGTCCTGACTTTC
abundance: .; len: 13; d_gene: .; j_gene: TRBJ1-5; v_gene: TRBV15; CDR3aa: CATSRGPFQPQHF; CDR3nt: TGTGCCACCAGCCGAGGCCCTTTTCAGCCCCAGCATTTT
abundance: many; len: 13; d_gene: .; j_gene: TRBJ2-2; v_gene: TRBV20-1; CDR3aa: CSASQLNTGELFF; CDR3nt: TGCAGTGCTAGCCAGCTGAACACCGGGGAGCTGTTTTTT
abundance: few; len: 15; d_gene: .; j_gene: TRBJ1-5; v_gene: TRBV12-3/TRBV12-4; CDR3aa: CASSPEGHSNQPQHF; CDR3nt: TGTGCCAGCAGCCCCGAGGGTCATAGCAATCAGCCCCAGCATTTT
abundance: .; len: 11; d_gene: .; j_gene: TRBJ2-2; v_gene: TRBV12-3/TRBV12-4; CDR3aa: CASTLAGELFF; CDR3nt: TGTGCCAGCACTTTGGCCGGGGAGCTGTTTTTT
abundance: .; len: 10; d_gene: .; j_gene: TRBJ1-1; v_gene: TRBV6-2/TRBV6-3; CDR3aa: CASSYEGAFF; CDR3nt: TGTGCCAGCAGTTACGAGGGAGCTTTCTTT
abundance: many; len: 14; d_gene: .; j_gene: TRBJ2-1; v_gene: TRBV5-1; CDR3aa: CASSFGNSYNEQFF; CDR3nt: TGCGCCAGCAGCTTTGGCAACTCCTACAATGAGCAGTTCTTC
abundance: .; len: 16; d_gene: TRBD2; j_gene: TRBJ2-1; v_gene: TRBV3-1; CDR3aa: CASSPRAIWGGNEQFF; CDR3nt: TGTGCCAGCAGCCCCAGGGCGATCTGGGGGGGTAATGAGCAGTTCTTC
abundance: many; len: 13; d_gene: .; j_gene: TRBJ2-5; v_gene: TRBV12-3/TRBV12-4; CDR3aa: CASSLVEEETQYF; CDR3nt: TGTGCCAGCAGTTTGGTAGAGGAGGAGACCCAGTACTTC
abundance: few; len: 15; d_gene: .; j_gene: TRBJ2-5; v_gene: TRBV27; CDR3aa: CASSFIGKTQETQYF; CDR3nt: TGTGCCAGCAGTTTCATAGGGAAGACCCAAGAGACCCAGTACTTC
abundance: .; len: 19; d_gene: TRBD1; j_gene: TRBJ1-5; v_gene: TRBV28; CDR3aa: CASSTTTKGTGWTNQPQHF; CDR3nt: TGTGCCAGCAGTACGACCACAAAGGGGACAGGGTGGACCAATCAGCCCCAGCATTTT
abundance: .; len: 11; d_gene: .; j_gene: TRBJ2-5; v_gene: TRBV6-2/TRBV6-3; CDR3aa: CASSYGTAQYF; CDR3nt: TGTGCCAGCAGTTACGGGACGGCCCAGTACTTC
abundance: .; len: 14; d_gene: .; j_gene: TRBJ2-5; v_gene: TRBV12-3/TRBV12-4; CDR3aa: CASRRSDRQETQYF; CDR3nt: TGTGCCAGCAGGCGATCCGACAGGCAAGAGACCCAGTACTTC
abundance: .; len: 14; d_gene: TRBD2; j_gene: TRBJ2-7; v_gene: TRBV5-1; CDR3aa: CASSSTSGRYEQYF; CDR3nt: TGCGCCAGCAGCTCGACTAGCGGGCGCTACGAGCAGTACTTC
abundance: .; len: 14; d_gene: .; j_gene: TRBJ2-7; v_gene: TRBV23-1; CDR3aa: CASSPQGPGYEQYF; CDR3nt: TGCGCCAGCAGTCCTCAGGGGCCAGGGTACGAGCAGTACTTC
abundance: few; len: 16; d_gene: TRBD2; j_gene: TRBJ2-3; v_gene: TRBV10-1; CDR3aa: CASSEFSSGGAGTQYF; CDR3nt: TGCGCCAGCAGTGAGTTCTCTAGCGGGGGGGCCGGTACGCAGTATTTT
abundance: .; len: 14; d_gene: .; j_gene: TRBJ1-3; v_gene: TRBV6-6; CDR3aa: CASIEASSGNTIYF; CDR3nt: TGTGCCAGCATTGAAGCCTCCTCTGGAAACACCATATATTTT